Here is one T cell receptor beta chain with its context. Its antigen is as yet unknown. This specimen belongs to a study of identical twins. The CDR3 totals 12 residues. V lost 4 bases and J 8 bases, leaving 5 bases between the germline ends. CDR1 and CDR2 from the germline V gene are KGHDR and SFDVKD. Study conclusions and caveats: With monozygotic twins, out-of-frame TCR alpha sharing exceeded what models estimated.

TCRdb analysed the 5' RACE reads with MiXCR anew, one entry per CDR3 protein. The repertoire holds about 1.7 million distinct CDR3 sequences, with more than 30% as singletons. This clonotype was obtained from a newborn girl in good health. Sequenced input: cord blood. The V gene is TRBV24-1, the J gene TRBJ1-6, with D unclear. This chain's CDR3 is CATSERDSPLHF. For the CDR3, the DNA is TGTGCCACCAGTGAAAGGGATTCACCCCTCCACTTT.